One T cell receptor beta chain is described in this entry. Antigen specificity is unknown. Only in-frame clones appear in the TCRdb table, and some are missing; sequencing was by immunoSEQ multiplex PCR. This sample carries some 150,000 clones, 85% to 95% of them seen once, and the ten largest clones take about 3%. The ends lost 0 bases at V and 1 base at J; junction bases unmatched: 3. This CDR3 is 15 amino acids long. Germline V gene sequence: CDR1 SGDLS, CDR2 YYNGEE. This sample stems from a study of T cell responses to AZD1222 COVID-19 vaccine. Study-wide results and caveats: The study identified only a handful of AZD1222 recipients as seropositive at baseline. The repertoires were collected only after the peak T cell response. A rise in Spike-specific TCR breadth and depth followed two AZD1222 doses.

Sequenced material: peripheral blood, taken on day 0 of MenACWY control vaccination. The clonotype was recovered from an adult in good health. The gene calls are TRBV9 and TRBJ2-5; 7 bases map to TRBD2. CDR3 loop: CASSVAGGFQETQYF. For the CDR3, the DNA is TGTGCCAGCAGCGTAGCGGGAGGATTCCAAGAGACCCAGTACTTC.